Sequencing of this T cell receptor beta chain was carried out in a study of vaccination effects on CD4 cells after COVID-19. CDR3 length: 19 residues. Losses at the gene ends were 2 bases for V and 7 bases for J; bases not matched to a gene: 21. The germline CDR1 and CDR2 sequences are SEHNR and FQNEAQ (reference sequence). Measured with immunoSEQ multiplex PCR; TCRdb has only the in-frame clones, and not every one. The table has under 30,000 clones, about 70% seen once. Prior to sequencing, the ViraFEST assay stimulated PBMC with viral peptide pools, which expanded the antigen-specific CD4+ T cells. At the end of around 11 days of culture, CD4+ T cells were isolated. People in the vaccine group had not been infected with SARS-CoV-2 before, and their nucleocapsid antibodies were negative. Researchers reported culturing 2 million to 2.5 million PBMC in each well, adding 10 IU/ml IL-2 and about 10 ug/ml peptides.

As to this clone: Antigen specificity is unknown.

The TCR sequence derives from a human donor who received a COVID-19 vaccine. The sequenced sample was CD4+ T cells from PBMCs cultured with HCoV-NL63 spike peptides, obtained before COVID-19 vaccination. This sequence joins TRBV7-9 and TRBJ1-2, with TRBD1 matching over 8 bases. This CDR3 reads CASSLIGQGWLFLTSGYTF. The CDR3 DNA sequence: TGTGCCAGCAGCTTAATAGGACAGGGATGGCTCTTCTTGACGAGTGGCTACACCTTC.